This TCR beta chain comes out of a study of T-cell memory formation after mild COVID-19. TCRdb re-called the 5' RACE reads through MiXCR, storing one row per CDR3 protein. The data show roughly 99,000 distinct CDR3 sequences, with 13% to 15% seen just once and 39% held by the top ten. CDR1 LNHNV and CDR2 YYDKDF come from the germline V gene (reference sequence). This CDR3 is 14 amino acids long. Between the trimmed V and J ends, which lost 8 bases and 1 base, there was a span of 15 bases. With respect to this clonotype: Its antigen is still unknown.

Study observations and caveats: For contracting clones, CD4+ ones sat mainly in CM and EM, CD8+ in EMRA. In pre-infection memory, a portion of responding clones appeared, which suggested that cross-reactive memory joined.

The sequence came from a man in his late teens or twenties who had mild COVID-19 (a few samples of this study predate the infection). Cell type and time point are not known. Sequencing input: PBMCs or a T cell subset sorted from them (not recorded which). The chain is built from TRBV15 and TRBJ2-7; D perhaps matches TRBD1 (6 bases). CDR3 DNA: TGTGCCACCGCACGAGGTCAGGGGTCCTACGAGCAGTACGTC. Its protein product is CATARGQGSYEQYV.